The rows below give T cell receptor beta chains drawn from one sample of a study of cytomegalovirus exposure and HLA in healthy donors. The data were produced by immunoSEQ multiplex PCR, yet TCRdb's version contains in-frame clones alone and is incomplete. This table holds approximately 76,000 clones, around three quarters found once. The sequenced sample was PBMCs. The receptors come from a man aged 25-45 years in good health and CMV-seronegative. The CDR3 runs from the conserved cysteine through the conserved F or W. Each record gives: CDR3 protein, CDR3 DNA, V gene, J gene, clone size, D gene. A D gene is named only where the DNA matches it firmly. The listing skips clone size in some rows; elsewhere it reads once, few, many or a size class.

CASSPGSVSYEQYF	TGTGCCAGCAGCCCGGGGTCTGTCTCCTACGAGCAGTACTTC	TRBV5-4	TRBJ2-7	-	-
CATSRDTRGSYEQYF	TGTGCCACCAGCAGAGATACTAGAGGCTCCTACGAGCAGTACTTC	TRBV15	TRBJ2-7	-	-
CASSPQGGGEAFF	TGTGCCAGCAGCCCCCAGGGAGGGGGGGAAGCTTTCTTT	TRBV6-4	TRBJ1-1	-	-
CASSLGTSGYNEQFF	TGTGCCAGCAGCTTAGGAACTAGCGGATACAATGAGCAGTTCTTC	TRBV11-3	TRBJ2-1	few	TRBD2
CASSATGTVSYEQYF	TGTGCCAGCAGTGCAACCGGGACAGTTTCCTACGAGCAGTACTTC	TRBV6-5	TRBJ2-7	-	TRBD1
CASSGTHQETQYF	TGTGCCAGCAGTGGGACACACCAAGAGACCCAGTACTTC	TRBV6-1	TRBJ2-5	-	-
CASSFDSQETQYF	TGTGCCAGCAGCTTCGACAGTCAAGAGACCCAGTACTTC	TRBV7-9	TRBJ2-5	-	-
CASTLTTGTGFQPQHF	TGTGCCAGCACCCTTACAACTGGGACAGGGTTTCAGCCCCAGCATTTT	TRBV28	TRBJ1-5	once	TRBD1
CASSIGGNEQFF	TGTGCCAGTAGTATCGGGGGGAATGAGCAGTTCTTC	TRBV19	TRBJ2-1	-	TRBD2
CATEPGGGNIQYF	TGTGCCACCGAACCGGGCGGGGGAAACATTCAGTACTTC	TRBV6-1	TRBJ2-4	-	TRBD2
CASSQTLAGGLGLLGAQYF	TGCGCCAGCAGCCAAACGCTAGCGGGAGGTCTTGGGCTCCTCGGGGCGCAGTATTTT	TRBV4-3	TRBJ2-3	-	TRBD2
CASSHGVNSNQPQHF	TGTGCCAGCAGTCACGGGGTCAATAGCAATCAGCCCCAGCATTTT	TRBV6-5	TRBJ1-5	-	-
CASSSREKGYEKLFF	TGTGCCAGCAGCTCCAGGGAAAAGGGATATGAAAAACTGTTTTTT	TRBV13	TRBJ1-4	-	-
CASSVSGGEQYF	TGTGCCAGCAGCGTATCAGGGGGCGAGCAGTACTTC	TRBV9	TRBJ2-7	-	TRBD1
CASGPAGYQETQYF	TGTGCCAGCGGCCCAGCCGGGTACCAAGAGACCCAGTACTTC	TRBV13	TRBJ2-5	-	-
CASSKDRDEQYF	TGTGCCAGCAGCAAGGACAGGGACGAGCAGTACTTC	TRBV11-1	TRBJ2-7	once	TRBD1
CASRSGAATNTEAFF	TGCGCCAGCCGTTCAGGGGCGGCTACGAACACTGAAGCTTTCTTT	TRBV4-1	TRBJ1-1	-	-
CASRSGGGEAFF	TGTGCCAGCAGGTCCGGTGGGGGGGAAGCTTTCTTT	TRBV28	TRBJ1-1	-	-
CSALGGQGNTEAFF	TGCAGCGCCTTGGGGGGGCAGGGGAACACTGAAGCTTTCTTT	TRBV29-1	TRBJ1-1	-	-
CASSQDREFYEQYF	TGCGCCAGCAGCCAAGACCGGGAATTCTACGAGCAGTACTTC	TRBV4-1	TRBJ2-7	-	-
CASSLDGGDSYEQYF	TGTGCCAGCAGTTTGGACGGCGGGGACTCCTACGAGCAGTACTTC	TRBV27	TRBJ2-7	-	-
CASSQVVGGNSPLHF	TGCGCCAGCAGCCAAGTCGTAGGGGGAAATTCACCCCTCCACTTT	TRBV4-3	TRBJ1-6	-	-
CASRSGQNGELFF	TGTGCCAGCAGAAGCGGACAGAACGGGGAGCTGTTTTTT	TRBV7-9	TRBJ2-2	-	-
CASSSHTGVYEQYF	TGTGCCAGCAGCTCACATACGGGGGTCTACGAGCAGTACTTC	TRBV7-8	TRBJ2-7	few	-
CSAGQGARGDTQYF	TGCAGCGCGGGACAGGGGGCCCGAGGAGATACGCAGTATTTT	TRBV29-1	TRBJ2-3	-	TRBD1
CAISHTGTGNTEAFF	TGTGCCATCAGCCACACCGGGACAGGGAACACTGAAGCTTTCTTT	TRBV10-3	TRBJ1-1	few	TRBD1
CASQASTYEQYF	TGTGCCTCACAGGCGTCAACCTACGAGCAGTACTTC	TRBV6-6	TRBJ2-7	once	-
CAWRPGAGGTQYF	TGTGCCTGGAGGCCCGGGGCGGGGGGGACCCAGTACTTC	TRBV30	TRBJ2-5	once	TRBD2
CASSLDQGREQYF	TGTGCCAGCAGCTTAGACCAGGGTCGGGAGCAGTACTTC	TRBV7-6	TRBJ2-7	-	-
CASSLTAGSYNSPLHF	TGTGCCAGCAGTTTAACCGCCGGGTCCTATAATTCACCCCTCCACTTT	TRBV6-5	TRBJ1-6	-	-
CASSTDASGNTIYF	TGTGCCAGTAGCACTGATGCGTCTGGAAACACCATATATTTT	TRBV19	TRBJ1-3	-	-
CAIREDLGATDTQYF	TGTGCCATCAGAGAGGACCTGGGGGCCACAGATACGCAGTATTTT	TRBV10-3	TRBJ2-3	-	-
CASSLGLPYEQYF	TGTGCCAGCAGCTTAGGACTTCCCTACGAGCAGTACTTC	TRBV14	TRBJ2-7	-	-
CASSQSRDILYEQYF	TGCGCCAGCAGCCAATCACGGGACATACTCTACGAGCAGTACTTC	TRBV4-3	TRBJ2-7	-	-
CASRRGRQLFF	TGTGCCAGCCGCCGAGGTCGACAGCTGTTTTTT	TRBV9	TRBJ2-2	-	-
CASSPDRGWQETQYF	TGTGCCAGCAGTCCGGACAGGGGATGGCAAGAGACCCAGTACTTC	TRBV28	TRBJ2-5	-	TRBD1
CASSPQFPRGDGDTEAFF	TGCGCCAGCAGCCCCCAGTTCCCGCGGGGGGACGGGGACACTGAAGCTTTCTTT	TRBV4-3	TRBJ1-1	-	-
CASREDVSGGLTQYF	TGTGCCAGCAGGGAAGATGTCAGCGGGGGGTTGACCCAGTACTTC	TRBV5-4	TRBJ2-5	-	TRBD2
CASSEGLAGGNEQFF	TGTGCCAGCAGTGAGGGACTAGCGGGAGGCAATGAGCAGTTCTTC	TRBV6-4	TRBJ2-1	few	TRBD2